This T cell receptor beta chain derives from a study of somatic mutations in cytotoxic T cells in rheumatoid arthritis. Across the study: Peripheral blood samples of 30 to 35 ml EDTA were taken from patients directly after diagnosis and before treatment. Nearly 100% purity was obtained when some V beta antibody-stained T-cell populations were flow-sorted; these included V beta1+ cells sequenced for TCRB.

CDR3 length: 12 amino acids. From germline, CDR1 is SEHNR and CDR2 FQNEAQ (reference sequence). V dropped 3 bases and J dropped 8 bases, with 8 bases sitting between them. CD4+ and CD8+ cells were isolated by positive magnetic bead selection, with purity checked by flow cytometry. The method was immunoSEQ multiplex PCR; TCRdb's version includes in-frame clones alone and lacks a portion of them. The top ten hold about 20% of the sample, which has some 15,000 clones, roughly 79% seen once. The material sequenced was CD8+ T cells sorted from blood. This chain links TRBV7-9 with TRBJ2-1; the D is unclear. The receptor's source is an adult with rheumatoid arthritis. In DNA form, the CDR3 reads TGTGCCAGCAGCTTGGTAGCCCATGAGCAGTTCTTC. It specifies CASSLVAHEQFF.